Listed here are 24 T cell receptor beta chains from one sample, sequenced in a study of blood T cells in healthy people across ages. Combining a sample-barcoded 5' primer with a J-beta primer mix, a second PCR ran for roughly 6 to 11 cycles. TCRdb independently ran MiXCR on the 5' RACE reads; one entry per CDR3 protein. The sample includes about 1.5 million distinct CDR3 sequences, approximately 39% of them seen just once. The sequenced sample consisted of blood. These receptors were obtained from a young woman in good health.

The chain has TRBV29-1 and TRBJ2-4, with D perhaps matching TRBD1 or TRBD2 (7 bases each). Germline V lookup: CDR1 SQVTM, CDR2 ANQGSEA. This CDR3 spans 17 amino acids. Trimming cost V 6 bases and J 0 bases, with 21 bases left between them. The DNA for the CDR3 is TGCAGCGTACTGAGACAGGGAGGGGAGATAGCCAAAAACATTCAGTACTTC. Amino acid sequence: CSVLRQGGEIAKNIQYF.

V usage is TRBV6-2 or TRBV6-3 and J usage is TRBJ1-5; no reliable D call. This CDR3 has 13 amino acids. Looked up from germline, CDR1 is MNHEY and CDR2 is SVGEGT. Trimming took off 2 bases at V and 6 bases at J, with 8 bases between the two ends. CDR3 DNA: TGTGCCAGCAGTTACACGGGTGGTCAGCCCCAGCATTTT. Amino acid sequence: CASSYTGGQPQHF.

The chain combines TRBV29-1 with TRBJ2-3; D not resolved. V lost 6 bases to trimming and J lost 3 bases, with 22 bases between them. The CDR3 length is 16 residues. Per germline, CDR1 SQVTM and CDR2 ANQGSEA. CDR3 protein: CSVALRFSRRTDTQYF. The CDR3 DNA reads TGCAGCGTCGCGCTCCGGTTCTCCCGCAGAACAGATACGCAGTATTTT.

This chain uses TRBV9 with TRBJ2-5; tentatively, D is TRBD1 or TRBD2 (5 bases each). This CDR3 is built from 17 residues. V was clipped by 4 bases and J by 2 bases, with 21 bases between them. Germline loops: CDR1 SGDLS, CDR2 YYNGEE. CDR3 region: CASSRKVGAPRQETQYF. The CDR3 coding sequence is TGTGCCAGCAGCAGAAAGGTCGGGGCGCCCCGACAAGAGACCCAGTACTTC.

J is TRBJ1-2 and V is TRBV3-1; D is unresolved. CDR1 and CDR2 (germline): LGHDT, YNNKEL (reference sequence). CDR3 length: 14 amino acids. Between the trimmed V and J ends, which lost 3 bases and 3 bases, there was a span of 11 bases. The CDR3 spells CASSQGVGYYGYTF. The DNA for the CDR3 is TGTGCCAGCAGCCAGGGTGTGGGGTACTATGGCTACACCTTC.

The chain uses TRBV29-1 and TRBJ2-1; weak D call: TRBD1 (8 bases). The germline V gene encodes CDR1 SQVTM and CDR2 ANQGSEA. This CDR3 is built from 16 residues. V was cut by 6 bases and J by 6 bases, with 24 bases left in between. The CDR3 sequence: CSVGGEGQGGVNEQFF. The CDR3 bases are TGCAGCGTGGGGGGGGAAGGACAGGGAGGAGTCAATGAGCAGTTCTTC.

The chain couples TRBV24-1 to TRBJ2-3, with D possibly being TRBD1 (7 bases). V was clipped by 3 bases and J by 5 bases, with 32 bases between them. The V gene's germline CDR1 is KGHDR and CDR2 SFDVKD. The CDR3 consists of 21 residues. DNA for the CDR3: TGTGCCACCAGTGATACCCGCGCGGGACAGAAAAGTATACACTCTTTAGATACGCAGTATTTT. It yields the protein CATSDTRAGQKSIHSLDTQYF.

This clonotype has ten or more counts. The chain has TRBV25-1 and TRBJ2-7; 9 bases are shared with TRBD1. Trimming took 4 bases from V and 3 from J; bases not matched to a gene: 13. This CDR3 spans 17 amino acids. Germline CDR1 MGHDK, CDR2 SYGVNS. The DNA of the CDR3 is TGTGCCAGCAGTGCCTCCACAGGGGGCAAGTCTCGCTACGAGCAGTACTTC. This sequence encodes CASSASTGGKSRYEQYF.

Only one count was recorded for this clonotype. The CDR3 nucleotides read TGCAGCGTGGTATCGACAGGGGGCCGGGGGGAGACCCAGTACTTC. It translates to CSVVSTGGRGETQYF. The chain combines TRBV29-1 with TRBJ2-7; 10 bases fit TRBD1. The tail of the sequence fits TRBJ2-5 better, so the J call may be wrong. The CDR3 is 15 residues long. The germline V gene encodes CDR1 SQVTM and CDR2 ANQGSEA.

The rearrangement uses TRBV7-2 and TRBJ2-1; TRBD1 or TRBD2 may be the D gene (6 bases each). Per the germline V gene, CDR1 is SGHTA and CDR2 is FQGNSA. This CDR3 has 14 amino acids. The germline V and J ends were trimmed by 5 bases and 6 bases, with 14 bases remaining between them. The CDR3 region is CASSPLGGANEQFF. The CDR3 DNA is TGTGCCAGCAGCCCACTGGGGGGCGCCAATGAGCAGTTCTTC.

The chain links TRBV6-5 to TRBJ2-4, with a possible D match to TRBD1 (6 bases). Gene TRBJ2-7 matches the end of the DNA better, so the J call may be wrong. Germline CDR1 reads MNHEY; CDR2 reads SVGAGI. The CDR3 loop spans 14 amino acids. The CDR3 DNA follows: TGTGCCAGCAGCCCGGACAGTGGGGATTACGAGCAGTACTTC. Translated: CASSPDSGDYEQYF.

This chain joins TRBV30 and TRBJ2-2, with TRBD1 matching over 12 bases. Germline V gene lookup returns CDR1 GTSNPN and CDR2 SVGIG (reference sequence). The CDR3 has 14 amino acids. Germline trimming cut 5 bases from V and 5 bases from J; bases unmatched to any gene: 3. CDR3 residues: CAWGDRGLTGELFF. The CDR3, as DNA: TGTGCCTGGGGGGACAGGGGGCTTACCGGGGAGCTGTTTTTT.

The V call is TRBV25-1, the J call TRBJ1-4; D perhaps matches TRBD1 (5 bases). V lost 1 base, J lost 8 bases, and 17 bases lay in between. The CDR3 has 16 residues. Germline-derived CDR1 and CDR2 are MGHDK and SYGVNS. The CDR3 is CASSEFSARRGEKLFF. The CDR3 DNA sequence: TGTGCCAGCAGTGAATTTAGTGCACGACGGGGGGAAAAACTGTTTTTT.

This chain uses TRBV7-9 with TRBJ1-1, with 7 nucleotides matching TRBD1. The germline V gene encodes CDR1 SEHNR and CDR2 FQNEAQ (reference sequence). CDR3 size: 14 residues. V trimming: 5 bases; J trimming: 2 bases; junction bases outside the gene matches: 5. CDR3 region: CASSIRDSNTEAFF. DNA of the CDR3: TGTGCCAGCAGCATTCGGGACAGCAACACTGAAGCTTTCTTT.

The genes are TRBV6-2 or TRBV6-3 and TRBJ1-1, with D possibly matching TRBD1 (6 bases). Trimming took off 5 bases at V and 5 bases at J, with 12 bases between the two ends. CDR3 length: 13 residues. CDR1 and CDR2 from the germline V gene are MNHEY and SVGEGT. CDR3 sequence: CASSLRQVTEAFF. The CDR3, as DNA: TGTGCCAGCAGTCTAAGACAGGTAACTGAAGCTTTCTTT.

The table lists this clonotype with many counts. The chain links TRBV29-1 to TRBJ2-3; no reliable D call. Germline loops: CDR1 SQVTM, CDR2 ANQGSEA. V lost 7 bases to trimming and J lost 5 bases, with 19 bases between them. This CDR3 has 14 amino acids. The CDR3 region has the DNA TGCAGCGCGTGGACGGAGTCCGGCCTAGATACGCAGTATTTT. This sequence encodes CSAWTESGLDTQYF.

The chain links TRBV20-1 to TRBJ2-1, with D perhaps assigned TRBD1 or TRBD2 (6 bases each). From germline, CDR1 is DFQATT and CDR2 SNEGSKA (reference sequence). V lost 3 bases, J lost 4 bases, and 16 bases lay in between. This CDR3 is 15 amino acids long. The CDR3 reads CSASKQGLGYNEQFF. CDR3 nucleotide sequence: TGCAGTGCTAGCAAACAGGGACTGGGTTACAATGAGCAGTTCTTC.

DNA for the CDR3: TGTGCCAGCAGTGAAGCGCTTCGTAGGGAGGCCACTGAAGCTTTCTTT. Translated, it gives CASSEALRREATEAFF. The chain is built from TRBV6-1 and TRBJ1-1; D is uncertain. V was pared by 0 bases and J by 4 bases, with 15 bases between. Germline loops: CDR1 MNHNS, CDR2 SASEGT. The CDR3 sequence is 16 residues long.

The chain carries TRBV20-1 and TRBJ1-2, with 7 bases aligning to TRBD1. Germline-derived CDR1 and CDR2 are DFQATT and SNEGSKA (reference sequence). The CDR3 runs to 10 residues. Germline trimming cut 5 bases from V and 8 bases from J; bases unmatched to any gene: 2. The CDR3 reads CSAWDRGYTF. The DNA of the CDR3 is TGCAGTGCTTGGGACAGAGGCTACACCTTC.

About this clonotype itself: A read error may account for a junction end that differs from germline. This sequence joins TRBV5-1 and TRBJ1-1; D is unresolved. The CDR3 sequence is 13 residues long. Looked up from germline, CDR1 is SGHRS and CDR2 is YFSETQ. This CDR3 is CAGSLEGPTEAFF. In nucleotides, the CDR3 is TGCGCCGGCAGCTTGGAGGGTCCCACTGAAGCTTTCTTT. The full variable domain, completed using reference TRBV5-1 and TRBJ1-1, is KAGVTQTPRYLIKTRGQQVTLSCSPISGHRSVSWYQQTPGQGLQFLFEYFSETQRNKGNFPGRFSGRQFSNSRSEMNVSTLELGDSALYLCAGSLEGPTEAFFGQGTRLTVV.

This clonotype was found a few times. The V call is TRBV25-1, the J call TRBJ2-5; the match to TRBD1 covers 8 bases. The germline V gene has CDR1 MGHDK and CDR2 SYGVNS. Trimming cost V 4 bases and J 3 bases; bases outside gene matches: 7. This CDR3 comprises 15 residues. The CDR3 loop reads CASSGRQGPKETQYF. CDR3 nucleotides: TGTGCCAGCAGTGGAAGACAGGGGCCTAAAGAGACCCAGTACTTC.

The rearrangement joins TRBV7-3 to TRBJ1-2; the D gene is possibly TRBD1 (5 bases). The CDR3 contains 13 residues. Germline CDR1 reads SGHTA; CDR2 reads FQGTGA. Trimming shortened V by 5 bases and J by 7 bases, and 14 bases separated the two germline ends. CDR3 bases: TGTGCCAGCAGCAAGGAGAGGGGAAGTGGCTACACCTTC. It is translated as CASSKERGSGYTF.

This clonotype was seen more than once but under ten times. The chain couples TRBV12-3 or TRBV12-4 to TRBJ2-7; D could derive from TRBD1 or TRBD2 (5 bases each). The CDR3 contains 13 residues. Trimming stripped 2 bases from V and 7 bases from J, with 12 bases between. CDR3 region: CASSLQGSGEQYF. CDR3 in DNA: TGTGCCAGCAGTTTACAGGGTTCGGGGGAGCAGTACTTC.

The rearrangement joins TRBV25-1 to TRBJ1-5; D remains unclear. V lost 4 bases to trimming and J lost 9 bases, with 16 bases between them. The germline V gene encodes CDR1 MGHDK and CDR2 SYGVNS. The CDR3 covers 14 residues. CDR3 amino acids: CASSAYSASGPQHF. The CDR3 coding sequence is TGTGCCAGCAGTGCTTACAGCGCGTCTGGGCCCCAGCATTTT.